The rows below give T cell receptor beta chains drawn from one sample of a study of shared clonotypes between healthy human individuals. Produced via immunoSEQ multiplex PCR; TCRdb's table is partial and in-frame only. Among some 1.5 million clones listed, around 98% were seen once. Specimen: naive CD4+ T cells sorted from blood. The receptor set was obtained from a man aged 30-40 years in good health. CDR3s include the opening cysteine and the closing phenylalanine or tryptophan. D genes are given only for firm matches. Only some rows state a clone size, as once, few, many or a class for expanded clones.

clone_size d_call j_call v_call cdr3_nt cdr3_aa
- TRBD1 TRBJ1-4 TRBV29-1 TGCAGCGGAAGCCGGACAGGGACCGCTAATGAAAAACTGTTTTTT CSGSRTGTANEKLFF
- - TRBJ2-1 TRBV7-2 TGTGCCAGCAGTTTATCAGTAACCTACAATGAGCAGTTCTTC CASSLSVTYNEQFF
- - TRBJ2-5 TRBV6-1 TGTGCCAGCAGTGGTGAGATACGCAGGGGTGGCCAGGAGACCCAGTACTTC CASSGEIRRGGQETQYF
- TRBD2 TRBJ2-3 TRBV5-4 TGTGCCAGCAGCGGTAGCGGGGTCTTGAGCACAGATACGCAGTATTTT CASSGSGVLSTDTQYF
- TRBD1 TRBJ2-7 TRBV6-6 TGTGCCAGCAGAATTTCCGGGACAGTCTCCTACGAGCAGTACTTC CASRISGTVSYEQYF
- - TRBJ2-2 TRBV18 TGTGCCAGCTCACCAGGGTTGAGCACCGGGGAGCTGTTTTTT CASSPGLSTGELFF
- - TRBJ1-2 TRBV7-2 TGTGCCAGCAGCTTAGAGGGGCGCAGGGTTTATGGCTACACCTTC CASSLEGRRVYGYTF
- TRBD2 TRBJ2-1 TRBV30 TGTGCCTGTCTAGCGGACACGTACAATGAGCAGTTCTTC CACLADTYNEQFF
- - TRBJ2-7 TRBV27 TGTGCCAGCAGTGCGACTCTGTCTGGGTACGAGCAGTACTTC CASSATLSGYEQYF
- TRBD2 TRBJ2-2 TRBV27 TGTGCCAGCAGTTCAGGACTAGCGGGATGGACCGGGGAGCTGTTTTTT CASSSGLAGWTGELFF
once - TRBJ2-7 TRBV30 TGTGCCTGGACCCGGGGAGGCGGAGAGCAGTACTTC CAWTRGGGEQYF
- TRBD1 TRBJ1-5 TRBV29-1 TGCAGCGTTGTGGGCAGGGGGCTCGGCAATCATCCCCAGCATTTT CSVVGRGLGNHPQHF
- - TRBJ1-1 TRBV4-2 TGTGCCAGCAGCCCCTTCCGGGGAGTACTAATGAACACTGAAGCTTTCTTT CASSPFRGVLMNTEAFF
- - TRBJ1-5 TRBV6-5 TGTGCCAGCAGTAAGAGTAGCAATCAGCCCCAGCATTTT CASSKSSNQPQHF
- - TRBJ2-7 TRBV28 TGTGCCAGCAGCCGGGGGGACATGACCCACTACGAGCAGTACTTC CASSRGDMTHYEQYF
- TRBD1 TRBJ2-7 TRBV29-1 TGCAGCGCGAGGGGGGACAGGGCGACCGAGCAGTACTTC CSARGDRATEQYF
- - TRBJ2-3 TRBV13 TGTGCCAGCAGCTTAGCCCGTACTTCCACAGATACGCAGTATTTT CASSLARTSTDTQYF
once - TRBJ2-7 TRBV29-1 TGCAGCGTTGAGGGGGTCCACGAGCAGTACTTC CSVEGVHEQYF
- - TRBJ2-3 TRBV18 TGTGCCAGCACCGAAGGGACAGATACGCAGTATTTT CASTEGTDTQYF
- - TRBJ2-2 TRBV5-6 TGTGCCAGCAGCTTGGTGGGCAGGACGAACACCGGGGAGCTGTTTTTT CASSLVGRTNTGELFF
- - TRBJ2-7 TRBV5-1 TGCGCCAGCACCTTGGGGACTTCATACGAGCAGTACTTC CASTLGTSYEQYF
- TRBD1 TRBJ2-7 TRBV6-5 TGTGCCAGCATGGGACAGGGGGCCCACGAGCAGTACTTC CASMGQGAHEQYF
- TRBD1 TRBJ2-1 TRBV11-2 TGTGCCAGCAGCTTATTCAGGAGACAGGGTTACAATGAGCAGTTCTTC CASSLFRRQGYNEQFF
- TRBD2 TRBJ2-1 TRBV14 TGTGCCAGCAGCCAGGAGCGGGAGGGCCTATCCTACAATGAGCAGTTCTTC CASSQEREGLSYNEQFF
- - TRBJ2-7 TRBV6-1 TGTGCCAGCACGGGTATGGCAGGGGAGACCTACGAGCAGTACTTC CASTGMAGETYEQYF
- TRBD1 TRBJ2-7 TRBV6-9 TGTGCCAGCAGTTTACGACAGGGGAGATACGAGCAGTACTTC CASSLRQGRYEQYF
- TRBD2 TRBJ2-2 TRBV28 TGTGCCAGCAGTTTATTTCGACTAGCGGATAACACCGGGGAGCTGTTTTTT CASSLFRLADNTGELFF
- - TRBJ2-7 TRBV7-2 TGTGCCAGCAGCTTAGTAGGGGGGCGCGACTACGAGCAGTACTTC CASSLVGGRDYEQYF
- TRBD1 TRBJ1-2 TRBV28 TGTGCCAGCGCCGGACAGGGGGCCTCCACCTTC CASAGQGASTF
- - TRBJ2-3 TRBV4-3 TGCGCCAGCAGCCAATCAGGAGGCACAGATACGCAGTATTTT CASSQSGGTDTQYF
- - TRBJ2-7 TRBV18 TGTGCCAGCTCACCTTCATCCTACGAGCAGTACTTC CASSPSSYEQYF
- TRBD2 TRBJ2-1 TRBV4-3 TGCGCCAGCAGCCTTTGGGCTAGCGGGAGGTCCAATGAGCAGTTCTTC CASSLWASGRSNEQFF
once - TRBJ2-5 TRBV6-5 TGTGCCAGCAGTTACTCTTCCGGGGCCGAGACCCAGTACTTC CASSYSSGAETQYF
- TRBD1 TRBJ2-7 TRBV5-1 TGCGCCAGCAGCTTACTTCAGGGGGCTTCATACGAGCAGTACTTC CASSLLQGASYEQYF
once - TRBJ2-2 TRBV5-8 TGTGCCAGCACCCGGACGGCCGGGGAGCTGTTTTTT CASTRTAGELFF
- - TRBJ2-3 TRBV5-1 TGCGCCAGCAAAGTGCGGCCGGACGGTGGGGAGCTTTACACAGATACGCAGTATTTT CASKVRPDGGELYTDTQYF
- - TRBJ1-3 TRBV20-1 TGCAGTTCAGACGTGGGAAACACCATATATTTT CSSDVGNTIYF
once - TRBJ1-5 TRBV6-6 TGTGCCAGCAGTTACGGTTACCAGCCCCAGCATTTT CASSYGYQPQHF
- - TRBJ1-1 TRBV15 TGTGCCACCAGCAGAGAGGGGCTCCTGAACACTGAAGCTTTCTTT CATSREGLLNTEAFF
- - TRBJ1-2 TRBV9 TGTGCCAGCAGCGTAGGTCGGGTATCCCCTAACTATGGCTACACCTTC CASSVGRVSPNYGYTF
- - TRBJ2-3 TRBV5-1 TGCGCCAGCAGCCCCCGAGCAGGGCGTACAGATACGCAGTATTTT CASSPRAGRTDTQYF
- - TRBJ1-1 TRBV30 TGTGCCTGGAGGTATATCTACACTGAAGCTTTCTTT CAWRYIYTEAFF
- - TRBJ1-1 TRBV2 TGTGCCAGCAGTCGACAGGTGAACACTGAAGCTTTCTTT CASSRQVNTEAFF
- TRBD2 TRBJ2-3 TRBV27 TGTGCCAGCAGTTCCCTACGGGAGCGGGAGGCAGATACGCAGTATTTT CASSSLREREADTQYF
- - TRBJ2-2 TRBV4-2 TGTGCCAGCAGCTCCGGGGCCCGGAACACCGGGGAGCTGTTTTTT CASSSGARNTGELFF
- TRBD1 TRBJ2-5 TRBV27 TGTGCCAGCAGTAACACCAGGGGGGAGACCCAGTACTTC CASSNTRGETQYF
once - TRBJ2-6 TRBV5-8 TGTGCCAGCAGCAGTGGGGCCAACGTCCTGACTTTC CASSSGANVLTF
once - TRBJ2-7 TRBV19 TGTGCCAGTAGACGATCAGGCCAAACCTACGAGCAGTACTTC CASRRSGQTYEQYF
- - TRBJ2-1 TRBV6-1 TGTGCCAGCAGTGGAAGCTTAGCGCGGAGCTCCTACAATGAGCAGTTCTTC CASSGSLARSSYNEQFF
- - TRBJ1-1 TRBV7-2 TGTGCCAGCAGCCGTACCCACAGATCATTTACGAACACTGAAGCTTTCTTT CASSRTHRSFTNTEAFF
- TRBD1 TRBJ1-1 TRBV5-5 TGTGCCAGCAGGCGCCCGGGACAGCCGAACACTGAAGCTTTCTTT CASRRPGQPNTEAFF
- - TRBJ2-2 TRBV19 TGTGCCAGTATGGGAGAGCGGAACACCGGGGAGCTGTTTTTT CASMGERNTGELFF
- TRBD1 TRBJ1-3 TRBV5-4 TGTGCCAGCAGCAATGGACAGGGTAGTTCTGGAAACACCATATATTTT CASSNGQGSSGNTIYF
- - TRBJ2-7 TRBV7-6 TGTGCCAGCAGCTTATCTCGATCCTACGAGCAGTACTTC CASSLSRSYEQYF
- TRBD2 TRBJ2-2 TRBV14 TGTGCCAGCAGCCATGCCGGGACTAGCTTCACCGGGGAGCTGTTTTTT CASSHAGTSFTGELFF
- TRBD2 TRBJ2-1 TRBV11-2 TGTGCCAGCAGCCCCCCGGGACTAGCTTACAATGAGCAGTTCTTC CASSPPGLAYNEQFF
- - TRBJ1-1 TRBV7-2 TGTGCCAGCAGCTCCGGTTGGAACAGAATATACTACACTGAAGCTTTCTTT CASSSGWNRIYYTEAFF
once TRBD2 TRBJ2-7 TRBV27 TGTGCCAGCAGTCAAATCGGACTAGCGGATACCTACGAGCAGTACTTC CASSQIGLADTYEQYF